This is a list of T cell receptor beta chains from one sample in a study of T cell responses to AZD1222 COVID-19 vaccine. Repertoires were generated with immunoSEQ multiplex PCR, while TCRdb's copy carries only in-frame clones and drops some. Here the sample spans 110,000 to 150,000 clones, approximately 90% being singletons. Material: peripheral blood, obtained on day 0 of AZD1222 vaccination. Source of these receptors: an adult in good health. Each CDR3 is given with its conserved first and last residue. The D gene is left open where the match is weak. Only part of the rows carry a size: once, few, many, or a class if the clone is expanded.

D,V,J,size,DNA,CDR3
.,TRBV7-2,TRBJ2-7,.,TGTGCCAGCAGCTTTAATCGGGACCCCTTCAACGAGCAGTACTTC,CASSFNRDPFNEQYF
TRBD1,TRBV19,TRBJ1-6,once,TGTGCCAGTAGTGCGACAGGGGGAAATTCACCCCTCCACTTT,CASSATGGNSPLHF
.,TRBV7-2,TRBJ2-3,.,TGTGCCAGCAGCATTGGGGCTTCTCGCACAGATACGCAGTATTTT,CASSIGASRTDTQYF
TRBD1,TRBV11-2,TRBJ1-2,.,TGTGCCAGCAGCCACCCCCGAGACAGGGCTGGCTACACCTTC,CASSHPRDRAGYTF
TRBD2,TRBV4-1,TRBJ2-5,once,TGCGCCAGCAGCCAAGATCCGGACTTCCTAGCGGGGGTCCAAGAGACCCAGTACTTC,CASSQDPDFLAGVQETQYF
.,TRBV19,TRBJ1-5,.,TGTGCCAGTACACGTCGGGGAGCGGATCAGCCCCAGCATTTT,CASTRRGADQPQHF
.,TRBV15,TRBJ2-7,.,TGTGCCACCAGCAGAGATTTAAGTCGGTACGAGCAGTACTTC,CATSRDLSRYEQYF
.,TRBV3-1/TRBV3-2,TRBJ2-7,few,TGTGCCAGCAGCTTCAGCTCCTACGAGCAGTACTTC,CASSFSSYEQYF
.,TRBV11-2,TRBJ1-6,.,TGTGCCAGCAGAGCCGGGGGTTGGAATAATTCACCCCTCCACTTT,CASRAGGWNNSPLHF
TRBD1,TRBV9,TRBJ2-2,.,TGTGCCAGCAGCGTGACAGGGGCGAACACCGGGGAGCTGTTTTTT,CASSVTGANTGELFF
.,TRBV6-2/TRBV6-3,TRBJ1-1,.,TGTGCCAGCAGTTCTCTACAGGGCTTGAACACTGAAGCTTTCTTT,CASSSLQGLNTEAFF
TRBD1,TRBV7-6,TRBJ1-1,.,TGTGCCAGCAGCTCGTCCAGACAGGGGGGAAGGGGTGCTGAAGCTTTCTTT,CASSSSRQGGRGAEAFF
TRBD2,TRBV5-4,TRBJ2-1,.,TGTGCCAGCAGCAACACTAGCGGGAGTTACAATGAGCAGTTCTTC,CASSNTSGSYNEQFF
.,TRBV5-1,TRBJ1-2,.,TGCGCCAGCAGCCCTCCGGGGACGGATGGCTACACCTTC,CASSPPGTDGYTF
.,TRBV6-5,TRBJ2-5,once,TGTGCCAGCACTGGTAGCGCACGTACAGAGACCCAGTACTTC,CASTGSARTETQYF
.,TRBV5-6,TRBJ2-7,once,TGTGCCAGCAGACGGGGGGCATTTACGGAGGAGTACTTC,CASRRGAFTEEYF
.,TRBV28,TRBJ1-4,.,TGTGCCAGCAGTTTATGGTCCGAGGTACTGTTTTTT,CASSLWSEVLFF
.,TRBV7-9,TRBJ1-5,.,TGTGCCAGCAGCTCGACCCATCAGCCCCAGCATTTT,CASSSTHQPQHF
TRBD1,TRBV6-5,TRBJ1-6,.,TGTGCCAGCACCCAACCATGGGACAGTAATTCACCCCTCCACTTT,CASTQPWDSNSPLHF
.,TRBV5-6,TRBJ2-2,.,TGTGCCAGCAGCTTGGAGGGGAGTTGGCTGGCCGGGGAGCTGTTTTTT,CASSLEGSWLAGELFF
.,TRBV5-8,TRBJ1-1,.,TGTGCCAGCAGCTTTGGATTGGTTGAAGGACTCGGGTTT,CASSFGLVEGLGF
TRBD1,TRBV6-5,TRBJ1-4,.,TGTGCCAGCAGTTACGGGACAGGGATAGAAAAACTGTTTTTT,CASSYGTGIEKLFF
.,TRBV11-3,TRBJ2-7,.,TGTGCCAGCAGAAAGGTAGCGGCTTACGAGCAGTACTTC,CASRKVAAYEQYF
.,TRBV28,TRBJ2-1,.,TGTGCCAGCAGTTCTCGCTTCCCGAACTACAATGAGCAGTTCTTC,CASSSRFPNYNEQFF
.,TRBV19,TRBJ2-3,.,TGTGCCAGTAGTACTGGGCGGGACTCGAATGGGCAGTATTTT,CASSTGRDSNGQYF
.,TRBV19,TRBJ1-1,.,TGTGCCAGTAGTATGGGGGTTCTACCGCCGAACACTGAAGCTTTCTTT,CASSMGVLPPNTEAFF
.,TRBV5-5,TRBJ2-1,.,TGTGCCAGCAGCTTGCAAAATCGGCTCGTAGAGTTCTTC,CASSLQNRLVEFF
.,TRBV7-2,TRBJ1-1,.,TGTGCCAGCAGCCCCATGACTGGGACCTACACTGAAGCTTTCTTT,CASSPMTGTYTEAFF